Listed below are T cell receptor beta chains from one sample, sequenced in a study of radiation and T cells in renal cell carcinoma. This table comes from immunoSEQ multiplex PCR, and its TCRdb copy is limited to in-frame clones, with some not included. Of approximately 63,000 clones listed, more than 60% are singletons. Sequencing was performed on blood, taken from a patient whose treatment included radiotherapy and nephrectomy. These receptors were collected from a man in his 60s with renal cell carcinoma. CDR3s include the opening cysteine and the closing phenylalanine or tryptophan. D genes are given only for firm matches.

>.|TRBV2
CASREIAVGETQYF
>.|TRBV21-1
CASSQVCPSNTGELFF
>TRBD1|TRBV6-1
CASSVRQGETEAFF
>.|TRBV19
CASSARPGPNEKLFF
>TRBD1|TRBV5-6
CASSFGTGGTDTQYF
>TRBD2|TRBV5-5
CASSLELAGYNEQFF
>TRBD1|TRBV6-1
CASSGGTGNYGYTF
>TRBD2|TRBV18
CASSLGASGYNEQFF
>TRBD1|TRBV10-3
CAIYRPLMTGYGYTF
>.|TRBV15
CATSREPTGNTIYF
>TRBD2|TRBV27
CASSSSWVAGGEQFF
>TRBD2|TRBV4-2
CASSQTAGVPYNEQFF
>TRBD1|TRBV28
CASSVAGTGGRDFF
>TRBD1|TRBV9
CASSVGTGGRREAFF
>.|TRBV10-1
CASSGRENTGELFF
>TRBD2|TRBV7-6
CASSFFSGREWYTDTQYF
>.|TRBV18
CASGSTRAGEAFF
>TRBD1|TRBV5-1
CASSGEDRGSTEAFF
>.|TRBV6-5
CASSLAPQGTGELFF
>TRBD1|TRBV5-1
CASSDWTGMLGDDEKLFF
>.|TRBV7-8
CASSMDRYGYTF
>TRBD1|TRBV6-6
CASARGSGNTIYF
>.|TRBV11-2
CASSLSRTPDTQYF
>TRBD2|TRBV30
CAWSVLVGGRFTGELFF
>.|TRBV30
CAWSVNGRNIYGYTF
>TRBD1|TRBV19
CASSFTGTGNGYTF
>.|TRBV19
CASRQERYYGYTF
>.|TRBV10-3
CAISEGDINSPLHF
>.|TRBV30
CAWSPREAYNSPLHF
>.|TRBV6-5
CASSFQGTNTEAFF
>.|TRBV7-5
CASSLSDGPQHF
>.|TRBV4-2
CASSQARGYNEQFF
>TRBD1|TRBV27
CASSPLQGAVSTEAFF
>.|TRBV6-4
CASSVEVGTGELFF
>.|TRBV4-3
CASSQESYTEAFF
>.|TRBV5-1
CASSLVADLEEGEQFF
>TRBD2|TRBV14
CASSHVAGVADTQYF
>.|TRBV5-1
CASSWTTGTGELFF
>.|TRBV5-6
CASSLTGPRGTFF
>.|TRBV30
CAWSGVGGSYEQYF
>TRBD1|TRBV7-9
CASSLGQAPGTQYF
>.|TRBV6-5
CASSKQGFANYGYTF
>.|TRBV30
CAWSVGYTQYF
>.|TRBV7-6
CASSLGGSAETQYF
>.|TRBV12-5
CASGLPPGDRDTQYF
>TRBD1|TRBV6-5
CASSSVGTGDYGYTF
>.|TRBV2
CASSELAADTQYF
>.|TRBV20-1
CSASVREKLFF
>.|TRBV7-8
CASSLDAGWGEKLFF
>TRBD2|TRBV19
CASSFGTSAETQYF
>.|TRBV7-2
CASSPNLRHIYSNQPQHF
>TRBD1|TRBV7-9
CAGTGGRETQYF
>.|TRBV2
CASSEDTANNQPQHF
>.|TRBV4-3
CASSQDLRYPLHF
>TRBD2|TRBV27
CASSRARGDQETQYF
>.|TRBV30
CAWSVGRANQPQHF
>TRBD2|TRBV2
CASTLAGNEQFF
>.|TRBV29-1
CSVASQGTNTEAFF
>.|TRBV7-6
CASSPGGGHSNQPQHF